This T cell receptor (beta chain) is drawn from a study of graft-versus-host responses after intestinal transplantation. Background on the study: Recipients underwent multivisceral, liver-intestinal, or isolated intestinal transplants.

Using immunoSEQ multiplex PCR, the repertoire was profiled, and TCRdb retains in-frame clones only, with some absent. The sample lists around 100,000 clones; around 94% were seen once. V was clipped by 2 bases and J by 8 bases, with 16 bases between them. Germline loops: CDR1 MNHEY, CDR2 SMNVEV (reference sequence). This CDR3 is built from 15 residues. About this clone: Its antigen remains unidentified.

The clonotype originates from a human donor who was the organ donor for an intestinal transplant. V and J are TRBV27 and TRBJ2-1; D is perhaps TRBD2 (6 bases). The sample consisted of unstimulated CD4+ T cells sorted from spleen or lymph node cells, taken before transplant. CDR3: CASSLGAGLSYEQFF. As DNA, the CDR3 is TGTGCCAGCAGTTTAGGGGCGGGACTGAGCTATGAGCAGTTCTTC.